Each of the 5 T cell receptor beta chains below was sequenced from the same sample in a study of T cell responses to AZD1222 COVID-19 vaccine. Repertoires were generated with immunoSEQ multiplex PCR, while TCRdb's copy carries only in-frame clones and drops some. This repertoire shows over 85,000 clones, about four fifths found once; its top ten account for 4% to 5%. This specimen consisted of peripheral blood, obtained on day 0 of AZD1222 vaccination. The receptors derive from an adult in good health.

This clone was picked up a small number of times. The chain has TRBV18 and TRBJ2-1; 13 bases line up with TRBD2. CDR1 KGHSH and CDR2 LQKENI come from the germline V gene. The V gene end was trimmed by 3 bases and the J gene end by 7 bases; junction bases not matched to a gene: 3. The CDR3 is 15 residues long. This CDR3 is CASSPTSGRNNEQFF. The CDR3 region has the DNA TGTGCCAGCTCACCGACTAGCGGGAGGAATAATGAGCAGTTCTTC. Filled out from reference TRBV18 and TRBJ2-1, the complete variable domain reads NAGVMQNPRHLVRRRGQEARLRCSPMKGHSHVYWYRQLPEEGLKFMVYLQKENIIDESGMPKERFSAEFPKEGPSILRIQQVVRGDSAAYFCASSPTSGRNNEQFFGPGTRLTVL.

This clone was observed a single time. The CDR3 here is CASSYGRQLHNSPLHF. The CDR3 coding sequence is TGTGCCAGCAGTTACGGTCGGCAGTTACATAATTCACCCCTCCACTTT. The rearrangement links TRBV6-5 to TRBJ1-6; D gene ambiguous. This CDR3 is 16 amino acids long. Germline-derived CDR1 and CDR2 are MNHEY and SVGAGI. V was cut by 2 bases and J by 5 bases, with 13 bases left in between.

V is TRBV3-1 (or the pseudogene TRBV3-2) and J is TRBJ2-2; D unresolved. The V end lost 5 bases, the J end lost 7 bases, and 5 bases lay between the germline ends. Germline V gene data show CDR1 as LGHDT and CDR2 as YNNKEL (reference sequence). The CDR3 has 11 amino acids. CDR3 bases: TGTGCCAGCAGCTCGGGCGGGGAGCTGTTTTTT. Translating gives CASSSGGELFF.

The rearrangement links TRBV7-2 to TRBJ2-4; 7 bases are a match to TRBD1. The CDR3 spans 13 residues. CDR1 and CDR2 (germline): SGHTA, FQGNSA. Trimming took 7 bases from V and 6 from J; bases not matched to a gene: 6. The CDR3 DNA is TGTGCCAGCACCAAACAGGGGTTAAACATTCAGTACTTC. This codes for CASTKQGLNIQYF.

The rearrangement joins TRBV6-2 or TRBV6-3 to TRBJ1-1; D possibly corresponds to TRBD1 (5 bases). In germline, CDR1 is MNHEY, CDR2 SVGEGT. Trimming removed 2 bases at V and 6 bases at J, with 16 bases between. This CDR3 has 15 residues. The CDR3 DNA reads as TGTGCCAGCAGTTACCCGCCACGGGGGGAGCCTGAAGCTTTCTTT. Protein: CASSYPPRGEPEAFF.